This T cell receptor (beta chain) is drawn from a study of cytomegalovirus exposure and HLA in healthy donors. In the study overall: Most genotyped donors, about 81% of 300 to 400, had Caucasian-associated genetic ancestry. Study-wide results and caveats: The study flagged about 150 TCR beta chains as cytomegalovirus-associated. Later on, an analysis found that several of the most significant clusters appeared to be linked to common viral pathogens, which included parvovirus B19. What TCR beta sequences reportedly achieved was accurate prediction of HLA-A and HLA-B alleles in most subjects.

Details on this clone: Antigen unknown.

The CDR3 consists of 13 residues. The V gene end was trimmed by 4 bases and the J gene end by 7 bases; junction bases not matched to a gene: 8. Per the germline V gene, CDR1 is SGHDT and CDR2 is YYEEEE. The PCR made use of 60 Vbeta and 13 Jbeta primers. TCRdb's table, derived via immunoSEQ multiplex PCR, lists solely in-frame clones and lacks some. The table records roughly 95,000 clones, 76% of them present only once. The chain uses TRBV5-6 and TRBJ2-7; 7 bases are a match to TRBD1. Sequencing was performed on PBMCs. The clonotype was recovered from a man between 25 and 39 years old in good health and CMV-seropositive. This CDR3 reads CASSRNRGREQYF. The DNA for the CDR3 is TGTGCCAGCAGCCGGAACAGGGGCCGGGAGCAGTACTTC.